This is a list of T cell receptor beta chains from one sample in a study of beta chain features in type 1 diabetes. TCRdb's table, derived via immunoSEQ multiplex PCR, lists solely in-frame clones and lacks some. This table holds around 300,000 clones, roughly 15% found once. What was sequenced was naive CD4+ T cells from blood. These receptors originate from a man between 18 and 35 years old with type 1 diabetes. CDR3s include the opening cysteine and the closing phenylalanine or tryptophan. A D gene is named only where the DNA matches it firmly. Not all rows give a size; the values are once, few, many and, for expanded clones, a class.

CDR3 DNA	CDR3 protein	V gene	J gene	D gene	clone size
TGTGCCTGGAGTGTTAACAGGGTACTGTTCTTT	CAWSVNRVLFF	TRBV30	TRBJ1-1	.	.
TGTGCCAGCAGTTCGCGGGAGGGGTATGGCTACACCTTC	CASSSREGYGYTF	TRBV27	TRBJ1-2	.	.
TGTGCCTGGAGTGTACATTACTACGGCTACACCTTC	CAWSVHYYGYTF	TRBV30	TRBJ1-2	.	.
TGTGCCAGCAGTTTAGGACTAGCGGGGGGTGGCTACGAGCAGTACTTC	CASSLGLAGGGYEQYF	TRBV28	TRBJ2-7	TRBD2	few
TGTGCCAGCAACCAGGGGTTTGAGACCCAGTACTTC	CASNQGFETQYF	TRBV7-9	TRBJ2-5	.	.
TGCGCCAGCAGCTTGTCAGTACAAGAGACCCAGTACTTC	CASSLSVQETQYF	TRBV5-1	TRBJ2-5	.	few
TGTGCCAGCTCACCAGGACTCACCGGGGAGCTGTTTTTT	CASSPGLTGELFF	TRBV18	TRBJ2-2	.	few
TGCAGCGTTGCCCCGTCCTCCTACGAGCAGTACTTC	CSVAPSSYEQYF	TRBV29-1	TRBJ2-7	.	few
TGCAGCGGTACTAGGTCATCTAACACTGAAGCTTTCTTT	CSGTRSSNTEAFF	TRBV29-1	TRBJ1-1	.	few
TGTGCCAGCATTCCAAGGGGAGGGGACACCGGGGAGCTGTTTTTT	CASIPRGGDTGELFF	TRBV28	TRBJ2-2	TRBD2	few
TGTGCCAGCAGTTCACCCGGGACAGGGAACTATGGCTACACCTTC	CASSSPGTGNYGYTF	TRBV6-6	TRBJ1-2	TRBD1	.
TGTGCCAGCAGCTTGTTTCGGGACACGGCGCAGAAAAAACTGTTTTTT	CASSLFRDTAQKKLFF	TRBV5-6	TRBJ1-4	.	.
TGTGCCAGCAGCCAAGACAGGGGAACCTATGGCTACACCTTC	CASSQDRGTYGYTF	TRBV5-4	TRBJ1-2	TRBD1	.
TGTGCCAGCTCACCGGGGCGCGGGACTAGCGAGCAGTACTTC	CASSPGRGTSEQYF	TRBV18	TRBJ2-7	TRBD2	.
TGTGCCATCAGTGCTGACACCAGGACCTACAATGAGCAGTTCTTC	CAISADTRTYNEQFF	TRBV10-3	TRBJ2-1	.	few
TGTGCCAGCAGCAAAGACGTGCGGGAGGACAATGAGCAGTTCTTC	CASSKDVREDNEQFF	TRBV21-1	TRBJ2-1	.	.
TGTGCCAGCAGTACCGGGACAGACACAGATACGCAGTATTTT	CASSTGTDTDTQYF	TRBV6-4	TRBJ2-3	TRBD1	few
TGTGCCTGGAGTGTAATTGGGACAACTGATCGATCACCCCTCCACTTT	CAWSVIGTTDRSPLHF	TRBV30	TRBJ1-6	.	.
TGCGCCAGCAGCCAAGATCTTCCCCGGGGGGGCAGTCTCGGATGGGAGACCCAGTACTTC	CASSQDLPRGGSLGWETQYF	TRBV4-1	TRBJ2-5	TRBD2	few
TGCGCCAGCAGCTGGGGTGATGGGGCAACCCAAGAGACCCAGTACTTC	CASSWGDGATQETQYF	TRBV5-1	TRBJ2-5	.	few
TGTGCCAGTAGTATCACCGGGACTAGCCCCTACAATGAGCAGTTCTTC	CASSITGTSPYNEQFF	TRBV19	TRBJ2-1	TRBD2	.
TGTGCCAGCAGCTTAAGGATGTCCGCAGGGGAAGCTTTCTTT	CASSLRMSAGEAFF	TRBV13	TRBJ1-1	.	few
TGTGCCAGCTCACCTGGGACTACCGTACAGAGCGAGCAGTACTTC	CASSPGTTVQSEQYF	TRBV18	TRBJ2-7	TRBD2	.
TGTGCCAGTAGGGCACCACCTGGGGCCGAGCAGTACTTC	CASRAPPGAEQYF	TRBV19	TRBJ2-7	.	.
TGTGCCAGCAGCTTATCCTACAGGGGGCCTGGGGCCAACGTCCTGACTTTC	CASSLSYRGPGANVLTF	TRBV7-9	TRBJ2-6	TRBD1	.
TGCGCCAGCAGCCAAGAGGGAGGACGCAATGAAAAACTGTTTTTT	CASSQEGGRNEKLFF	TRBV4-3	TRBJ1-4	.	few
TGTGCCAGCAGCAAAGGCAGGGGCAATCAGCCCCAGCATTTT	CASSKGRGNQPQHF	TRBV21-1	TRBJ1-5	.	.
TGTGCCACCCGTAGTGGCACTGAAGCTTTCTTT	CATRSGTEAFF	TRBV15	TRBJ1-1	.	once
TGTGCCAGTAGTACGGGACAGGGTTCCAGCACTGAAGCTTTCTTT	CASSTGQGSSTEAFF	TRBV19	TRBJ1-1	TRBD1	.
TGTGCCAGCACGGGGGACGCCTGGGCCTATGGCTACACCTTC	CASTGDAWAYGYTF	TRBV2	TRBJ1-2	.	few
TGTGCCAGCTCACCGACAGGAAAAGAGACCCAGTACTTC	CASSPTGKETQYF	TRBV18	TRBJ2-5	.	.
TGTGCCAGCAGCTCTAGTGGGACAGGGGCCTACGAGCAGTACTTC	CASSSSGTGAYEQYF	TRBV11-2	TRBJ2-7	TRBD1	.
TGTGCCAGCAGTGAATCGAGGGGGAGCTACACCTTC	CASSESRGSYTF	TRBV6-1	TRBJ1-2	.	few
TGTGCCAGCAGCGTAGGTGGTATCGGACAGGGGGACTACAATGAGCAGTTCTTC	CASSVGGIGQGDYNEQFF	TRBV9	TRBJ2-1	TRBD1	.
TGTGCCAGCAGCCGGCCGGGACAGGGTTACACCGGGGAGCTGTTTTTT	CASSRPGQGYTGELFF	TRBV13	TRBJ2-2	TRBD1	few
TGTGCCTGGAACCACGGGATCGGTTCCCCTAAACTGTTTTTT	CAWNHGIGSPKLFF	TRBV30	TRBJ1-4	.	few
TGTGCCAGCAGGGCTAGCGGGAGTGGCGTGGGCGGGGAGCTGTTTTTT	CASRASGSGVGGELFF	TRBV28	TRBJ2-2	TRBD2	.
TGTGCCAGCCGAGTAGCGGGAGGCCCATACAATGAGCAGTTCTTC	CASRVAGGPYNEQFF	TRBV6-1	TRBJ2-1	TRBD2	.
TGTGCCAGCTCACCCACAGGGGACGCCGTCTATGGCTACACCTTC	CASSPTGDAVYGYTF	TRBV18	TRBJ1-2	TRBD1	few
TGTGCCAGCAGCTTCCGGGACAGCGGCACAGATACGCAGTATTTT	CASSFRDSGTDTQYF	TRBV7-2	TRBJ2-3	TRBD1	few
TGTGCCAGCAGTTTATCTGGCCCCTACGAGCAGTACTTC	CASSLSGPYEQYF	TRBV28	TRBJ2-7	.	.
TGTGCCAGCAGCCCCTCGACTAGCGGGAGAGAGTACAATGAGCAGTTCTTC	CASSPSTSGREYNEQFF	TRBV13	TRBJ2-1	TRBD2	few
TGTGCCAGCAGTGATAACAGCGGGGGGGCGGGGACCCAGTACTTC	CASSDNSGGAGTQYF	TRBV7-2	TRBJ2-5	TRBD2	.
TGTGCCAGCAGCTTGGTCTACGGGAGGGCAATTGAGCAGTTCTTC	CASSLVYGRAIEQFF	TRBV5-4	TRBJ2-1	TRBD2	.
TGCGCCAGCAGCCCACAGGGACACACCATATATTTT	CASSPQGHTIYF	TRBV5-1	TRBJ1-3	.	.
TGCGCCAGCAGCGCTCGGACAGGGCTCCAAGAGACCCAGTACTTC	CASSARTGLQETQYF	TRBV4-1	TRBJ2-5	TRBD1	.